This TCR beta chain was sequenced in a study of T cell changes during pregnancy in multiple sclerosis. The assay was immunoSEQ multiplex PCR, and TCRdb's table has in-frame clones only and misses some. The sample includes some 39,000 clones, around 90% of them seen just once. Looked up from germline, CDR1 is SNHLY and CDR2 is FYNNEI. The CDR3 runs to 11 residues. V was clipped by 9 bases and J by 4 bases, with 7 bases between them. The gene calls are TRBV2 and TRBJ2-1, with D uncertain. Material: CD4+ T cells from peripheral blood mononuclear cells, obtained in the third trimester of pregnancy. The TCR comes from a female donor in good health, enrolled as a control in a pregnancy study. CDR3 region: CASSYYNEQFF. DNA for the CDR3: TGTGCCAGTTCTTATTACAATGAGCAGTTCTTC.